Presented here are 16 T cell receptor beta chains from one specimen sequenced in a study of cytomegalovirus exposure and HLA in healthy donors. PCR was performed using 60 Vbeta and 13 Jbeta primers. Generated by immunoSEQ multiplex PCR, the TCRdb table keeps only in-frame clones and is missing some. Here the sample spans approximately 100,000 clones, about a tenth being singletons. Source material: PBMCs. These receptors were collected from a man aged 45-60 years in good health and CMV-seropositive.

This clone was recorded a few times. CDR3 DNA sequence: TGTGCCTGGGGGACAGGGGCGAACACTGAAGCTTTCTTT. Translating gives CAWGTGANTEAFF. This sequence joins TRBV30 and TRBJ1-1; 10 nucleotides line up with TRBD1. The CDR3 loop spans 13 amino acids. From germline, CDR1 is GTSNPN and CDR2 SVGIG (reference sequence). The ends lost 5 bases at V and 1 base at J; junction bases unmatched: 1.

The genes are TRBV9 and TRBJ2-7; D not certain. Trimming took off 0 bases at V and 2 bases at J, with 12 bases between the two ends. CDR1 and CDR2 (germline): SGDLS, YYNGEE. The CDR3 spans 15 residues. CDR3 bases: TGTGCCAGCAGCGTAGCCGCGCTACCCACCTACGAGCAGTACTTC. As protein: CASSVAALPTYEQYF.

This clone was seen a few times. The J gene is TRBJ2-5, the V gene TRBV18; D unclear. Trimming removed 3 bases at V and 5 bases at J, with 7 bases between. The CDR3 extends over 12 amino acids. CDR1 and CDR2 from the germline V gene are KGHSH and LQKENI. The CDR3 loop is CASSPSGETQYF. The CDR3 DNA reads TGTGCCAGCTCACCGTCCGGGGAGACCCAGTACTTC.

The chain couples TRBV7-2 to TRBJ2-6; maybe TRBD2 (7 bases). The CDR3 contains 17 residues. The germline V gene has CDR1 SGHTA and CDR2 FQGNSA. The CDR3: CAGGLGGVFGGANVLTF. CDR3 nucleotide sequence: TGTGCGGGAGGGTTGGGGGGCGTTTTTGGTGGGGCCAACGTCCTGACTTTC. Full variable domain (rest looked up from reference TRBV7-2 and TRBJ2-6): GAGVSQSPSNKVTEKGKDVELRCDPISGHTALYWYRQSLGQGLEFLIYFQGNSAPDKSGLPSDRFSAERTGGSVSTLTIQRTQQEDSAVYLCAGGLGGVFGGANVLTFGAGSRLTVL.

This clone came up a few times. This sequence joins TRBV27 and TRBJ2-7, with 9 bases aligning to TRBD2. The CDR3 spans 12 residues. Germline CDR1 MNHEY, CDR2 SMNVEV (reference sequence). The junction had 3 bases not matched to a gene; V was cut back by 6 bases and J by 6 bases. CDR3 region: CASRTSGFEQYF. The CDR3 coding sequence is TGTGCCAGCAGGACTAGCGGTTTCGAGCAGTACTTC.

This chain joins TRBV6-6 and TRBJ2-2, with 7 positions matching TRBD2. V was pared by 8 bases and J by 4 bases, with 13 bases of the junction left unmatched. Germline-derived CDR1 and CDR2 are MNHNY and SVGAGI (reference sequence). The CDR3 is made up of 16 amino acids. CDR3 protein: CASLAEKNQFTGELFF. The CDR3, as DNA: TGTGCCAGCCTAGCGGAAAAAAATCAGTTCACCGGGGAGCTGTTTTTT.

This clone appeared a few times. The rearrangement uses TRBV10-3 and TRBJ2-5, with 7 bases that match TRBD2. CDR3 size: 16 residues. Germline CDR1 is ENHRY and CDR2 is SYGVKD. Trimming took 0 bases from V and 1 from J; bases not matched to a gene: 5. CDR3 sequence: CAISESRGGSQETQYF. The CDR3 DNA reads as TGTGCCATCAGTGAGTCGAGGGGCGGGAGCCAAGAGACCCAGTACTTC.

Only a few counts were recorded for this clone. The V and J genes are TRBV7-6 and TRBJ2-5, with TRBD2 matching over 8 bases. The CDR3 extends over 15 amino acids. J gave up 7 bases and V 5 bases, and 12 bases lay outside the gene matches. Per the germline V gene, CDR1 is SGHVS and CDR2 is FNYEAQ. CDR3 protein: CASSINIAGRGTQYF. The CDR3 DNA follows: TGTGCCAGCAGCATAAACATAGCGGGGAGGGGGACCCAGTACTTC.

The CDR3 bases are TGCAGCCTATCAGGGAGGGAGACCCAGTACTTC. Protein: CSLSGRETQYF. This sequence joins TRBV29-1 and TRBJ2-5, with a possible D match to TRBD2 (6 bases). The length of the CDR3 is 11 residues. V lost 8 bases and J lost 5, with 12 bases in between. The V gene's germline CDR1 is SQVTM and CDR2 ANQGSEA.

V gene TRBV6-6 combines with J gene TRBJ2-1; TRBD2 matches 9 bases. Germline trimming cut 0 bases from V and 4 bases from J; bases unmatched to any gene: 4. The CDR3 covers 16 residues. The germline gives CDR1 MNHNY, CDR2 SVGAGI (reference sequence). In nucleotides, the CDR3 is TGTGCCAGCAGTTACTCGATGACTAGCGGTTACAATGAGCAGTTCTTC. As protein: CASSYSMTSGYNEQFF.

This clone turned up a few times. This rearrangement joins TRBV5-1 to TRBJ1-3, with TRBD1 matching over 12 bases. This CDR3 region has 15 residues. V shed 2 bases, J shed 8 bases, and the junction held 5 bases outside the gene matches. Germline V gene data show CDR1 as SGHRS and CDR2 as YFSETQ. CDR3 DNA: TGCGCCAGCAGCTTAGGGACAGGGGGCGTCGACACCATATATTTT. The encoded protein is CASSLGTGGVDTIYF.

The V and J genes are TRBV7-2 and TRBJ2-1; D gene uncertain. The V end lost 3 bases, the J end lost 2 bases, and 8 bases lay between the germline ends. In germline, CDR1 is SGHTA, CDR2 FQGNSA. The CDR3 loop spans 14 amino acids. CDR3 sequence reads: CASSFGPTYNEQFF. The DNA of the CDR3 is TGTGCCAGCAGCTTTGGGCCGACCTACAATGAGCAGTTCTTC.

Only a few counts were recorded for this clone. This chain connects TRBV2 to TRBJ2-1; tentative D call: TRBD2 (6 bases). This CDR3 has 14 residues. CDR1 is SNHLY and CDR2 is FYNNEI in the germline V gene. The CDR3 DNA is TGTGCTAGGCAAGGCGGGGTCTCCTACAATGAGCAGTTCTTC. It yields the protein CARQGGVSYNEQFF.

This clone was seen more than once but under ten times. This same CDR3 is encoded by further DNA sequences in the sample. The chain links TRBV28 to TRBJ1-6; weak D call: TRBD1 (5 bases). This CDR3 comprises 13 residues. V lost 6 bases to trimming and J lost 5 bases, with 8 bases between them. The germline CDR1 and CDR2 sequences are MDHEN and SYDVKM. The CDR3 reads CASSRVDNSPLHF. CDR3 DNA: TGTGCCAGCAGCAGGGTGGATAATTCACCCCTCCACTTT.

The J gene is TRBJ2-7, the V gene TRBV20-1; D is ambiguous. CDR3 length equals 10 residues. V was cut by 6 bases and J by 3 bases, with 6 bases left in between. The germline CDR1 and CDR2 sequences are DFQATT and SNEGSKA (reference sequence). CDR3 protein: CSAENYEQYF. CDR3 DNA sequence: TGCAGTGCGGAGAACTACGAGCAGTACTTC.

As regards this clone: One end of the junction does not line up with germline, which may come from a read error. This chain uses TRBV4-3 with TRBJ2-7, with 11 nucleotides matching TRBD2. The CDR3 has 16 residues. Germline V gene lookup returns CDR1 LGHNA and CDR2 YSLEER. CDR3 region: CVSSQDAASGRSEQYF. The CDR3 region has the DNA TGCGTCAGCAGCCAAGATGCGGCTAGCGGGAGGAGTGAGCAGTACTTC.